This TCR beta chain was recovered during a study of T cell responses to AZD1222 COVID-19 vaccine. The assay was immunoSEQ multiplex PCR, and TCRdb's table has in-frame clones only and misses some. The table lists about 120,000 clones, approximately 88% of them singletons, with approximately 6.5% in the top ten. Turning to this clone: Its antigen is unidentified.

Study results and limitations: Targets within unmutated variant regions were reportedly found for nearly half of spike-specific TCRs.

The origin of this receptor is an adult who received the AZD1222 COVID-19 vaccine. The specimen was peripheral blood, collected 28 days after the second AZD1222 dose.

Here the CDR3 reads CASTIYNEQFF. The CDR3 DNA sequence: TGTGCCAGCACTATCTACAATGAGCAGTTCTTC. The V and J genes are TRBV2 and TRBJ2-1; no clear D gene. Trimming removed 7 bases at V and 3 bases at J, with 4 bases between. From germline, CDR1 is SNHLY and CDR2 FYNNEI. CDR3 size: 11 residues.